The rows below give T cell receptor beta chains drawn from one sample of a study of blood T cell repertoires in COVID-19. Some clones are missing from TCRdb's copy, which holds only in-frame ones; the method was immunoSEQ multiplex PCR. The sample includes over 250,000 clones, 85% to 90% of them seen just once. The sequencing input was PBMCs or T cells enriched from blood (not recorded which). These receptors were taken from a woman aged 55 to 70 who had recovered from COVID-19. The CDR3 runs from the conserved cysteine through the conserved F or W. Fields, in order: V gene, CDR3 protein.

V: TRBV5-1
CDR3: CASSLGGPSSYNEQFF

V: TRBV7-8
CDR3: CASSLNPYTTGRETQYF

V: TRBV7-8
CDR3: CASSLDWGRGGSPLHF

V: TRBV28
CDR3: CASSLYRLWTPGVLNTEAFF

V: TRBV5-6
CDR3: CASSRRQGLNQPQHF

V: TRBV15
CDR3: CATVPGGANEKLFF

V: TRBV4-2
CDR3: CASSQEILKTLSPDTQYF

V: TRBV11-3
CDR3: CASSLTGEDEQYF

V: TRBV19
CDR3: CASSIRGGAQFF

V: TRBV11-3
CDR3: CASSTRTSAKSYEQYF

V: TRBV5-1
CDR3: CASSGGGAPNEKLFF

V: TRBV12-3/TRBV12-4
CDR3: CASSSQENQPQHF

V: TRBV5-1
CDR3: CASSGTGTGASPLHF

V: TRBV5-5
CDR3: CASSLVSGGNEQFF

V: TRBV21-1
CDR3: CASSKGLLALSTDTQYF

V: TRBV9
CDR3: CASTPSAAPPATQYF

V: TRBV7-9
CDR3: CASSIEGGNLRSTF

V: TRBV6-4
CDR3: CASRDSDFTDTQYF

V: TRBV5-6
CDR3: CASSNLRGNTQYF

V: TRBV30
CDR3: CAWSVTEGGYTF

V: TRBV11-1
CDR3: CASTRSGGANVLTF

V: TRBV5-1
CDR3: CASSLMGQGIMNTEAFF

V: TRBV28
CDR3: CASSLRGVRSEAFF

V: TRBV5-1
CDR3: CASSLIATGGEEQYF

V: TRBV3-1/TRBV3-2
CDR3: CASSLRDTYYEQYF

V: TRBV11-1
CDR3: CASSLTSGGYNEQFF

V: TRBV9
CDR3: CASSVELAAYQETQYF

V: TRBV3-1/TRBV3-2
CDR3: CASSQGREGTEAFF

V: TRBV5-1
CDR3: CASRWAGARTDTQYF

V: TRBV5-6
CDR3: CASSWGDRAGNTIYF

V: TRBV4-2
CDR3: CASSQLQGDEQYF

V: TRBV9
CDR3: CASSHLRGVRNEQFF

V: TRBV7-9
CDR3: CASTLAGGREQYF

V: TRBV27
CDR3: CASGYRGKGLTGETQYF

V: TRBV7-8
CDR3: CASSLPSGNTGELFF

V: TRBV13
CDR3: CASSQGVSGNTIYF

V: TRBV18
CDR3: CASSRTSSYEQYF

V: TRBV12-3/TRBV12-4
CDR3: CASSSDRDQPQHF

V: TRBV28
CDR3: CASRPRGQSNQPQHF

V: TRBV2
CDR3: CASSRTNRQPQHF

V: TRBV3-1/TRBV3-2
CDR3: CASSKRVAGGPSANTGELFF